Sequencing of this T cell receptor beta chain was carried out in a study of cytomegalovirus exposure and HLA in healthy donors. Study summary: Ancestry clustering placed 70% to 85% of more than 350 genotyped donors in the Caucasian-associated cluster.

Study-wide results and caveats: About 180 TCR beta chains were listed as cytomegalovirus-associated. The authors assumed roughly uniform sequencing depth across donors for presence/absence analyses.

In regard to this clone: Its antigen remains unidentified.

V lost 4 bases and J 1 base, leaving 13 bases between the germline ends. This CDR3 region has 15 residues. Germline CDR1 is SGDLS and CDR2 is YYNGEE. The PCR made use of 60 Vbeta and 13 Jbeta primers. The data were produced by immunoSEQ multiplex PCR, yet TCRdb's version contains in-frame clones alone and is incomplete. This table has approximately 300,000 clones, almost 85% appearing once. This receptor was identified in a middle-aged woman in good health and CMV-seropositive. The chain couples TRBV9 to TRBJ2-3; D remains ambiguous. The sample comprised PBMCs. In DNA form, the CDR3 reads TGTGCCAGCAGCAAGATCCTAAGCGGCACAGATACGCAGTATTTT. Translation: CASSKILSGTDTQYF.